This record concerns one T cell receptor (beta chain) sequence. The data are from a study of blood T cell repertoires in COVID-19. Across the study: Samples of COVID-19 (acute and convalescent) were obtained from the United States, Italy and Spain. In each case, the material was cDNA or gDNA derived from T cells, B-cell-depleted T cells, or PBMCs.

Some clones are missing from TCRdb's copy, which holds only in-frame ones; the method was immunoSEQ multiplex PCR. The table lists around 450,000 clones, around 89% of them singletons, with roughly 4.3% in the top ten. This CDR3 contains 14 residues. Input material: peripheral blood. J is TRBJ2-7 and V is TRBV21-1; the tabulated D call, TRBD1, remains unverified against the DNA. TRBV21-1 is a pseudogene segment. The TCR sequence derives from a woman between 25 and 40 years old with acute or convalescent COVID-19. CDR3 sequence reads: CAKKLRTDAYEQYF. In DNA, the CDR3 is TGTGCCAAAAAACTGCGGACAGACGCCTACGAGCAGTACTTC.